Below, one T cell receptor beta chain is given with its context. Its matching antigen is unknown. The V gene's germline CDR1 is DFQATT and CDR2 SNEGSKA (reference sequence). There are 12 residues in the CDR3. The record originates from a study of blood T cells in healthy people across ages. General study points: Greater diversity and more naive CD4+ cells were seen in long-lived donors than in aged donors.

Through a sample-barcoded 5' primer and a J-beta primer mix, a second PCR was run for roughly 6 to 11 cycles. TCRdb redid the calling of the 5' RACE reads with MiXCR, one entry per CDR3 protein. The sample shows 650,000 to 1,000,000 distinct CDR3 sequences, 35% to 40% of them seen only once. The TCR originated in a man between 18 and 35 years old in good health. This chain links TRBV20-1 with TRBJ2-1; D is perhaps TRBD1 (5 bases). Material: blood. The CDR3 protein is CSAADTNYEQFF. The CDR3 coding sequence is TGCAGCGCGGCGGACACGAACTACGAGCAGTTCTTC.